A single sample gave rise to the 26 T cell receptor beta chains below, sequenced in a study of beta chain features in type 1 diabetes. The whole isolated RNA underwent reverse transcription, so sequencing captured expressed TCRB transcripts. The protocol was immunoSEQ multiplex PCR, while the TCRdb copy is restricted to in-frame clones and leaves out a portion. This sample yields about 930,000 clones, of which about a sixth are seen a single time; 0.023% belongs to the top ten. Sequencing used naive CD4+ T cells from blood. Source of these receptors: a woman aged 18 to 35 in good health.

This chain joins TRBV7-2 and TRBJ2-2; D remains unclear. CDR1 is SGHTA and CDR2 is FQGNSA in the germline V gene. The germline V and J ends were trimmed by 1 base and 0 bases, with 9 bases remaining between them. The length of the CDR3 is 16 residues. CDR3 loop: CASSLVSRPNTGELFF. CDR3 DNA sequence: TGTGCCAGCAGCTTAGTTTCCCGACCGAACACCGGGGAGCTGTTTTTT. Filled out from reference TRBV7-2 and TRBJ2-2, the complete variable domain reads GAGVSQSPSNKVTEKGKDVELRCDPISGHTALYWYRQSLGQGLEFLIYFQGNSAPDKSGLPSDRFSAERTGGSVSTLTIQRTQQEDSAVYLCASSLVSRPNTGELFFGEGSRLTVL.

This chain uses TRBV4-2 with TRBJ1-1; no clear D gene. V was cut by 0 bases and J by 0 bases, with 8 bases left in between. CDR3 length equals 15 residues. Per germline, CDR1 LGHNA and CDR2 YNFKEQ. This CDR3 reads CASSQDLGLNTEAFF. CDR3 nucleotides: TGTGCCAGCAGCCAAGATTTAGGCCTGAACACTGAAGCTTTCTTT.

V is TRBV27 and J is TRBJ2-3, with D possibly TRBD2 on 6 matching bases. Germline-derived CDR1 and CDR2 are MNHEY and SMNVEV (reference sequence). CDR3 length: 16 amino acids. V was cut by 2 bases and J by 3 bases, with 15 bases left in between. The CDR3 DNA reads TGTGCCAGCAGTTTAAAGACGGGAGCTGGAACAGATACGCAGTATTTT. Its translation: CASSLKTGAGTDTQYF.

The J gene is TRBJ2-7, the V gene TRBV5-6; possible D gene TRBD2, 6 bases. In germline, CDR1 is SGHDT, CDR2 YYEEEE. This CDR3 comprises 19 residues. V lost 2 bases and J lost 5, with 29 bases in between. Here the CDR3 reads CASSFRGTGVPGLRDEQYF. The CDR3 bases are TGTGCCAGCAGCTTCCGGGGGACGGGGGTTCCAGGGCTCCGCGACGAGCAGTACTTC. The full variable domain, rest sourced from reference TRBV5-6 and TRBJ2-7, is DAGVTQSPTHLIKTRGQQVTLRCSPKSGHDTVSWYQQALGQGPQFIFQYYEEEERQRGNFPDRFSGHQFPNYSSELNVNALLLGDSALYLCASSFRGTGVPGLRDEQYFGPGTRLTVT.

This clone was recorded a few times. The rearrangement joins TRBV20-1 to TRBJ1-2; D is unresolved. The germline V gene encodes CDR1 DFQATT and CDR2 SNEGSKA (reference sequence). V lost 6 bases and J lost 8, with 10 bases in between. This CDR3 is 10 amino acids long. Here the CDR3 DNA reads TGCAGTGCATGGGCTACCGGCTACACCTTC. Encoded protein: CSAWATGYTF.

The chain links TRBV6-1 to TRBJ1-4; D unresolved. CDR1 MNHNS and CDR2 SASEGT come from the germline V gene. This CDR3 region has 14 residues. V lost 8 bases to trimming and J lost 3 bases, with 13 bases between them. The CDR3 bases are TGTGCCAGCTCCGAAAACTTGTCTAATGAAAAACTGTTTTTT. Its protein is CASSENLSNEKLFF.

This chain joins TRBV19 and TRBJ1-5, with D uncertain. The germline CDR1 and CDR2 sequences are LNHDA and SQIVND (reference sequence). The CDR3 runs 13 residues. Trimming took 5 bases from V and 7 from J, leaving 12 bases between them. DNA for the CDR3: TGTGCCAGTAGTTTGGGTAATAGACAGCCCCAGCATTTT. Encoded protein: CASSLGNRQPQHF.

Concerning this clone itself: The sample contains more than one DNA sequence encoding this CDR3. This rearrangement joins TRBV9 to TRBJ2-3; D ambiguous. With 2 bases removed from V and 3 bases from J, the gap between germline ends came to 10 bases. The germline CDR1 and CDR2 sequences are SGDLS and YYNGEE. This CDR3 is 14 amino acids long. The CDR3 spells CASSVAVRTDTQYF. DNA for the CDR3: TGTGCCAGCAGCGTCGCCGTCCGTACAGATACGCAGTATTTT.

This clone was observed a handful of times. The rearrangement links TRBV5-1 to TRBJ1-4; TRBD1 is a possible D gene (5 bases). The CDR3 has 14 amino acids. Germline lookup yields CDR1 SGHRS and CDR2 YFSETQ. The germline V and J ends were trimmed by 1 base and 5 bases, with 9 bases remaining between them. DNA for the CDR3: TGCGCCAGCAGCTTGTCCGGGGACAATGAAAAACTGTTTTTT. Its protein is CASSLSGDNEKLFF.

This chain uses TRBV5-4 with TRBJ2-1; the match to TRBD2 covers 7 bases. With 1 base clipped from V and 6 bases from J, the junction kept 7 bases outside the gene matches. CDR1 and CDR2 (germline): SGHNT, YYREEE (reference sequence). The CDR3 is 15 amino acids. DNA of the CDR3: TGTGCCAGCAGCTTGTCTTGGGGGAGGGCCAATGAGCAGTTCTTC. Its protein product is CASSLSWGRANEQFF.

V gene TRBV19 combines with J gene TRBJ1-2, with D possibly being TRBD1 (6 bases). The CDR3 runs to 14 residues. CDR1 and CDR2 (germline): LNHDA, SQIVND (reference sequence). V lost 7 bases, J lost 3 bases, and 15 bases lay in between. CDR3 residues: CASMTGGADYGYTF. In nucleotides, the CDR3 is TGTGCCAGTATGACGGGGGGCGCGGACTATGGCTACACCTTC. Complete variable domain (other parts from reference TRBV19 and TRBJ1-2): DGGITQSPKYLFRKEGQNVTLSCEQNLNHDAMYWYRQDPGQGLRLIYYSQIVNDFQKGDIAEGYSVSREKKESFPLTVTSAQKNPTAFYLCASMTGGADYGYTFGSGTRLTVV.

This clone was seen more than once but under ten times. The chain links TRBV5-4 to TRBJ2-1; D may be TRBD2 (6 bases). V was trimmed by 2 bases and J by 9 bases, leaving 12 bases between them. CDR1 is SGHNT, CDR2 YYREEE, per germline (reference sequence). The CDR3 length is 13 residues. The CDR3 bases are TGTGCCAGCAGCTTACCGGGAGTTCTTGAGCAGTTCTTC. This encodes CASSLPGVLEQFF.

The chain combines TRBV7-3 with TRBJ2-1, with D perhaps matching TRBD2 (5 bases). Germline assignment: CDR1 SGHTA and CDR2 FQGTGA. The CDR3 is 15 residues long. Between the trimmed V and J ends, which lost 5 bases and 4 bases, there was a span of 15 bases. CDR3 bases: TGTGCCAGCAGCCCCTCCCGGGGTCTGTACAATGAGCAGTTCTTC. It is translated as CASSPSRGLYNEQFF.

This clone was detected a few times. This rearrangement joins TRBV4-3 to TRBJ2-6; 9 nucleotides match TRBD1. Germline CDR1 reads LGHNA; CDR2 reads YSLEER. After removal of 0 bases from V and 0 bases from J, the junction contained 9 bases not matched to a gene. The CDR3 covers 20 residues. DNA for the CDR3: TGCGCCAGCAGCCAAGAAGAACCCGGGACAGGGTACTCTGGGGCCAACGTCCTGACTTTC. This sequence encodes CASSQEEPGTGYSGANVLTF.

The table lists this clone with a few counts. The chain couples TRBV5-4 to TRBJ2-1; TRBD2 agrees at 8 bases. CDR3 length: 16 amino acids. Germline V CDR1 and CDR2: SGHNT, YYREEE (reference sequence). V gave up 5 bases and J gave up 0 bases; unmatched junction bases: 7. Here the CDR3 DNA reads TGTGCCAGCAGTCAATTAGCGGGGAGCTCCTACAATGAGCAGTTCTTC. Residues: CASSQLAGSSYNEQFF.

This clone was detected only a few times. The chain's CDR3 is CASSFRQIGELFF. In DNA, the CDR3 is TGTGCCAGCAGCTTCCGTCAAATCGGGGAGCTGTTTTTT. This chain joins TRBV7-2 and TRBJ2-2; no reliable D call. Germline loops: CDR1 SGHTA, CDR2 FQGNSA. V was pared by 3 bases and J by 7 bases, with 9 bases between. The CDR3 consists of 13 residues.

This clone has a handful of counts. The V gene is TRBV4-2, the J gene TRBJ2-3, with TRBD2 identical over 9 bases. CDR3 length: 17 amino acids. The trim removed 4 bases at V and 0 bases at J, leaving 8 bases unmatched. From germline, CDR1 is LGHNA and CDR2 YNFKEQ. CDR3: CASSLRLAEDSTDTQYF. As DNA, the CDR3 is TGTGCCAGCAGCCTGCGACTAGCGGAAGATAGCACAGATACGCAGTATTTT.

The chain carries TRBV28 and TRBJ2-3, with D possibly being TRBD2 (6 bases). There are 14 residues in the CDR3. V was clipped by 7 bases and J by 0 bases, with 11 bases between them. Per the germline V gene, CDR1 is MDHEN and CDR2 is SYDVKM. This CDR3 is CASMRRESTDTQYF. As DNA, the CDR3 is TGTGCCAGCATGCGGCGGGAAAGCACAGATACGCAGTATTTT.

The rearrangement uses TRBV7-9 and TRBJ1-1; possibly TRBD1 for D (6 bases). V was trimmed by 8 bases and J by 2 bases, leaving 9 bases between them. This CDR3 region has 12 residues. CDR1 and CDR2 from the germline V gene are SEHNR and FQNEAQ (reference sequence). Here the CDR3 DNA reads TGTGCCAGCCGGGACATCAACACTGAAGCTTTCTTT. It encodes CASRDINTEAFF.

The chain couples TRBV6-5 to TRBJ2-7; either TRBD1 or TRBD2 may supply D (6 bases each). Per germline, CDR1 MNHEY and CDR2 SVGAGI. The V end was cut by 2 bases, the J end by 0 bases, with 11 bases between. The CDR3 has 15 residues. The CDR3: CASSYVGGSSYEQYF. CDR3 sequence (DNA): TGTGCCAGCAGTTACGTGGGGGGCAGCTCCTACGAGCAGTACTTC.

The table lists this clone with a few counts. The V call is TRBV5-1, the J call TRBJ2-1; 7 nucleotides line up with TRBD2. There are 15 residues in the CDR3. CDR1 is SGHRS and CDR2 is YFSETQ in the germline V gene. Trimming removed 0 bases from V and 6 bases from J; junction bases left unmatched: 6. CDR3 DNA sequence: TGCGCCAGCAGCTTGGAGTCTAGCGGACTCAATGAGCAGTTCTTC. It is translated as CASSLESSGLNEQFF.

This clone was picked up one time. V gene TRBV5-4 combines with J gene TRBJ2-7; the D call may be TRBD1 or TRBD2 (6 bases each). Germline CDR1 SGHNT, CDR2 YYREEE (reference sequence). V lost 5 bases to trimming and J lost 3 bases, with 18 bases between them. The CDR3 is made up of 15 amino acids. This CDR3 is CASSPGGVGHYEQYF. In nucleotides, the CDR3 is TGTGCCAGCAGTCCCGGGGGCGTCGGGCACTACGAGCAGTACTTC. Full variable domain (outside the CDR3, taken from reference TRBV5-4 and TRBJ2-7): ETGVTQSPTHLIKTRGQQVTLRCSSQSGHNTVSWYQQALGQGPQFIFQYYREEENGRGNFPPRFSGLQFPNYSSELNVNALELDDSALYLCASSPGGVGHYEQYFGPGTRLTVT.

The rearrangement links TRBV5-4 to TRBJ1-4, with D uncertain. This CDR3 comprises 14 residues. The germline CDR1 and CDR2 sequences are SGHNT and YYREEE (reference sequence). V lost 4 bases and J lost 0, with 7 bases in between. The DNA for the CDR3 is TGTGCCAGCAGCGGGAGTGCAACTAATGAAAAACTGTTTTTT. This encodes CASSGSATNEKLFF.

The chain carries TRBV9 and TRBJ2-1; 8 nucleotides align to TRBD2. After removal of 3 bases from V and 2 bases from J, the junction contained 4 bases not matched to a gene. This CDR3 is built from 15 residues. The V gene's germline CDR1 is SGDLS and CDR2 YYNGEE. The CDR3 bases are TGTGCCAGCAGCGCCGGGACTAGGGCCTACAATGAGCAGTTCTTC. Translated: CASSAGTRAYNEQFF.

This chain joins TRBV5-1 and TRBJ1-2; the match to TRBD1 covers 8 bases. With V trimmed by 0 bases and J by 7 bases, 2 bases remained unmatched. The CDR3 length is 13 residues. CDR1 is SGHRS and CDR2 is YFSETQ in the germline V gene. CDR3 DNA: TGCGCCAGCAGCTTGGAAACAGGGGGTGGCTACACCTTC. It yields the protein CASSLETGGGYTF.

CDR3 bases: TGTGCCAGCAGTTATGGACACACCTACGAGCAGTACTTC. Its translation: CASSYGHTYEQYF. V and J are TRBV7-2 and TRBJ2-7, with a weak D call TRBD1 (5 bases). The CDR3 contains 13 residues. V lost 6 bases and J lost 2, with 11 bases in between. CDR1 SGHTA and CDR2 FQGNSA come from the germline V gene.